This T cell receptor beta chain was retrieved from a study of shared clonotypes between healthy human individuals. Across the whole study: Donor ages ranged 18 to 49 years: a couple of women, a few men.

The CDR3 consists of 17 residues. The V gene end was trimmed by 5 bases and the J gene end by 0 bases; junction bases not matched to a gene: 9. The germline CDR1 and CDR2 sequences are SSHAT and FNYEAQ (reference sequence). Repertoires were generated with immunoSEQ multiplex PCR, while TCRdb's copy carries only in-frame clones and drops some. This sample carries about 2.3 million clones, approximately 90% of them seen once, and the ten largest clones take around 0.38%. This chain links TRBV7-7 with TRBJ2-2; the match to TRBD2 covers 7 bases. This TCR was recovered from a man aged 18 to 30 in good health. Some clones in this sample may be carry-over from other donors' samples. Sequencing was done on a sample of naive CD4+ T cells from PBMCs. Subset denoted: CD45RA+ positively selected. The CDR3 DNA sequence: TGTGCCAGCAGCCCATGGGGGGGAAATGCGAACACCGGGGAGCTGTTTTTT. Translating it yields CASSPWGGNANTGELFF.